One sample yielded the 7 T cell receptor beta chains listed below, sequenced in a study of T-cell reconstitution after alpha-beta-depleted transplantation in children. Unique molecular identifiers featured in how the TCRbeta library was prepared. Using its own MiXCR run on the PCR reads, TCRdb lists one record per CDR3 protein. The table records about 870,000 distinct CDR3 sequences, roughly 15% of them present only once. The sample in question was PBMCs, mostly from graft donor cells, obtained 360 days after TCRalphabeta/CD19-depleted stem cell transplant. All receptors come from a male patient younger than 18 who had a stem cell transplant for acute lymphoblastic leukemia, so the T cells may come from the graft donor.

The chain links TRBV20-1 to TRBJ1-1; the D is unclear. V was cut by 2 bases and J by 5 bases, with 15 bases left in between. CDR1 and CDR2 from the germline V gene are DFQATT and SNEGSKA (reference sequence). This CDR3 is 14 amino acids long. The CDR3: CSARQRWKWTEAFF. CDR3 in DNA: TGCAGTGCTAGACAGAGGTGGAAGTGGACTGAAGCTTTCTTT.

This clonotype was picked up a small number of times. The genes are TRBV18 and TRBJ2-1; 8 bases match TRBD2. The CDR3 consists of 15 residues. J gave up 9 bases and V 0 bases, and 7 bases lay outside the gene matches. Per the germline V gene, CDR1 is KGHSH and CDR2 is LQKENI. In nucleotides, the CDR3 is TGTGCCAGCTCACCACCAACCGGGAGGGCCGGTGAGCAGTTCTTC. Protein sequence: CASSPPTGRAGEQFF.

This clonotype was counted ten times or more. V usage is TRBV5-6 and J usage is TRBJ1-1, with no clear D. Per the germline V gene, CDR1 is SGHDT and CDR2 is YYEEEE. V lost 1 base and J lost 2, with 6 bases in between. This CDR3 spans 13 amino acids. The CDR3 DNA reads TGTGCCAGCAGCTTGTGGGTTAACACTGAAGCTTTCTTT. It encodes CASSLWVNTEAFF.

This chain uses TRBV3-1 with TRBJ1-5; the match to TRBD1 covers 8 bases. V trimming: 6 bases; J trimming: 3 bases; junction bases outside the gene matches: 4. CDR3 length: 14 amino acids. From germline, CDR1 is LGHDT and CDR2 YNNKEL (reference sequence). This CDR3 reads CASRGTGFNQPQHF. The CDR3, as DNA: TGTGCCAGCAGGGGGACAGGCTTCAATCAGCCCCAGCATTTT. Looking up the rest from reference TRBV3-1 and TRBJ1-5 gives the full variable domain: DTAVSQTPKYLVTQMGNDKSIKCEQNLGHDTMYWYKQDSKKFLKIMFSYNNKELIINETVPNRFSPKSPDKAHLNLHINSLELGDSAVYFCASRGTGFNQPQHFGDGTRLSIL.

The rearrangement links TRBV18 to TRBJ1-5; D is unclear. CDR3 length equals 17 residues. With 0 bases removed from V and 0 bases from J, the gap between germline ends came to 12 bases. The V gene's germline CDR1 is KGHSH and CDR2 LQKENI. The CDR3 DNA sequence: TGTGCCAGCTCACCACCGTATCCTGTGGGTAGCAATCAGCCCCAGCATTTT. Its translation is CASSPPYPVGSNQPQHF. Full variable domain (remainder filled in from reference TRBV18 and TRBJ1-5): NAGVMQNPRHLVRRRGQEARLRCSPMKGHSHVYWYRQLPEEGLKFMVYLQKENIIDESGMPKERFSAEFPKEGPSILRIQQVVRGDSAAYFCASSPPYPVGSNQPQHFGDGTRLSIL.

This chain joins TRBV7-6 and TRBJ2-7, with 7 positions matching TRBD2. The CDR3 is 16 residues long. Germline V CDR1 and CDR2: SGHVS, FNYEAQ. J lost 3 bases, V lost 5 bases, and 13 bases had no gene match. CDR3 sequence: CASSQGTTRRGYEQYF. The CDR3 region has the DNA TGTGCCAGCAGCCAAGGGACTACCCGCCGAGGCTACGAGCAGTACTTC.

The chain carries TRBV10-3 and TRBJ2-5, with 9 bases fitting TRBD1. The CDR3 sequence is 14 residues long. Germline V gives CDR1 ENHRY, CDR2 SYGVKD. Germline trimming cut 6 bases from V and 1 base from J; bases unmatched to any gene: 3. This chain's CDR3 is CAIRGTGRQETQYF. The CDR3 DNA is TGTGCCATCAGGGGGACAGGGCGCCAAGAGACCCAGTACTTC.